Listed below are T cell receptor beta chains from one sample, sequenced in a study of graft-versus-host responses after intestinal transplantation. No antigen has been identified for these receptors. The protocol was immunoSEQ multiplex PCR, while the TCRdb copy is restricted to in-frame clones and leaves out a portion. The sample shows approximately 130,000 clones, just over 90% of them seen only once. Sample: unstimulated CD4+ T cells sorted from spleen or lymph node cells, taken before intestinal transplant. Every receptor here comes from a human donor who received an intestinal transplant. CDR3s leave out the opening cysteine and the closing phenylalanine or tryptophan. Fields, in order: J gene, V gene, CDR3 protein.

>TRBJ1-2|TRBV29-1
SVDRGRDGYT
>TRBJ2-7|TRBV7-9
ASSPRDIHEQY
>TRBJ1-2|TRBV19
ASSIERTGVSIGYT
>TRBJ2-5|TRBV15
ATSRDAGPSGETQY
>TRBJ2-2|TRBV4-2
ASSPALANTGELF
>TRBJ1-1|TRBV30
AWSRQVNTEAF
>TRBJ1-2|TRBV27
ASSRGTGGSTNYGYT
>TRBJ2-7|TRBV18
ASSPGIPWEQY
>TRBJ1-6|TRBV15
ATSPEGGRNSPLH
>TRBJ1-1|TRBV14
ASSQELTGMNTEAF
>TRBJ1-6|TRBV6-5
ASSYGTENSPLH
>TRBJ1-4|TRBV19
ASSIATTTNEKLF
>TRBJ2-5|TRBV5-8
ASSVERRATQY
>TRBJ2-7|TRBV4-2
ASSPQDRGYEQY
>TRBJ1-6|TRBV5-1
ASSGETGGDSPLH
>TRBJ1-2|TRBV5-1
ASTLTPNYGYT
>TRBJ1-1|TRBV10-3
AIRENTEAF
>TRBJ2-3|TRBV2
ASNRPLAGGTDTQY
>TRBJ2-4|TRBV15
ATSRGGTMTKNIQY
>TRBJ1-2|TRBV6-1
ASSDRDRQTNYGYT
>TRBJ1-4|TRBV15
ATSRGQGATNEKLF
>TRBJ1-2|TRBV9
ASSVGGGYGYT
>TRBJ1-5|TRBV10-3
AIGSDRNQPQH
>TRBJ1-5|TRBV19
ASSMGGSFNQPQH
>TRBJ2-7|TRBV5-1
ASSPISGTAYEQY
>TRBJ1-6|TRBV7-3
ASSQEGQGYDSPLH
>TRBJ1-2|TRBV7-8
ASSPTGVYGYT
>TRBJ2-7|TRBV10-3
AISEPGLAGNYEQY
>TRBJ1-2|TRBV10-3
AITNLGTGDRYGYT
>TRBJ2-7|TRBV7-7
ASSPVGTEIMREQY
>TRBJ2-1|TRBV18
ASSPYRRASSYNEQF
>TRBJ1-1|TRBV5-4
ASTWDGAEAF
>TRBJ2-2|TRBV11-3
ASSLTSSATGELF
>TRBJ1-1|TRBV7-2
ASSPGQANTEAF
>TRBJ2-1|TRBV29-1
SVELRLAGGRNEQF
>TRBJ2-7|TRBV6-5
ASSYSRAGGSYEQY
>TRBJ1-2|TRBV6-1
ASSEALHLYGYT
>TRBJ2-5|TRBV5-1
ASSSRIAGSGETQY
>TRBJ2-5|TRBV2
ASSAQGGSFSETQY
>TRBJ2-1|TRBV18
ASSHRDSSYNEQF
>TRBJ2-6|TRBV4-2
ASSQEAASSSGANVLT
>TRBJ1-1|TRBV27
ASSTKESGTPFEAF
>TRBJ1-1|TRBV4-1
ASSQVDTGPRGNTEAF
>TRBJ1-5|TRBV11-2
ASSFWGGQPQH
>TRBJ2-5|TRBV5-4
ASSLGQGGETQY
>TRBJ1-1|TRBV5-4
ASSFFDRAYTEAF
>TRBJ2-7|TRBV19
ASSSRDWEQY
>TRBJ2-7|TRBV30
AWSAAGTVSYEQY
>TRBJ2-3|TRBV6-1
ASREWTSGGAGDTQY
>TRBJ2-2|TRBV6-1
ASSDRGASGELF
>TRBJ2-5|TRBV5-4
ASSSTSAGETQY
>TRBJ2-1|TRBV25-1
ASSESPGRSGAYNEQF
>TRBJ1-2|TRBV19
ASAPRWRLNYGYI
>TRBJ1-5|TRBV5-6
ASSLTRGLNQPQH
>TRBJ1-2|TRBV2
ASSEQDRNYGYT